This TCR beta chain was recorded in a study of cytomegalovirus exposure and HLA in healthy donors. The PCR had 60 Vbeta and 13 Jbeta primers. Profiled with immunoSEQ multiplex PCR; TCRdb holds only in-frame clones, not every one. The sample totals some 130,000 clones. The source material was PBMCs. The clonotype was recovered from a young man in good health and CMV-seronegative.

CDR3 amino acids: CASSPTGKNTEAFF. Here the CDR3 DNA reads TGTGCCAGCAGCCCCACAGGGAAGAACACTGAAGCTTTCTTT. V is TRBV7-9 and J is TRBJ1-1; perhaps TRBD1 as D (6 bases). The V gene lost 5 bases and the J gene lost 1 base, with 11 bases spanning the gap. This CDR3 comprises 14 residues. From germline, CDR1 is SEHNR and CDR2 FQNEAQ (reference sequence).